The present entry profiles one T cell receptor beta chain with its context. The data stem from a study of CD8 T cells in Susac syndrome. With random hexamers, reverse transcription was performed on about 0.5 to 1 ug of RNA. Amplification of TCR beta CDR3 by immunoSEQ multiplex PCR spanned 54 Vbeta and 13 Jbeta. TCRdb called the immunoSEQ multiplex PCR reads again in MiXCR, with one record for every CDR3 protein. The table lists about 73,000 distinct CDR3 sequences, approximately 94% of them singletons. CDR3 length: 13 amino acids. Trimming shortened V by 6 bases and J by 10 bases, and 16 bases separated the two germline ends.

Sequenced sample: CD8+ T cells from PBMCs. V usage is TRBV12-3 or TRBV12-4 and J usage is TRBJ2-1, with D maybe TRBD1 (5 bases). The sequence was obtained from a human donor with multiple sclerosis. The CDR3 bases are TGTGCCAGCAGGGGGCGGAATAGCAAGGAGCAGTTCTTC. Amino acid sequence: CASRGRNSKEQFF.